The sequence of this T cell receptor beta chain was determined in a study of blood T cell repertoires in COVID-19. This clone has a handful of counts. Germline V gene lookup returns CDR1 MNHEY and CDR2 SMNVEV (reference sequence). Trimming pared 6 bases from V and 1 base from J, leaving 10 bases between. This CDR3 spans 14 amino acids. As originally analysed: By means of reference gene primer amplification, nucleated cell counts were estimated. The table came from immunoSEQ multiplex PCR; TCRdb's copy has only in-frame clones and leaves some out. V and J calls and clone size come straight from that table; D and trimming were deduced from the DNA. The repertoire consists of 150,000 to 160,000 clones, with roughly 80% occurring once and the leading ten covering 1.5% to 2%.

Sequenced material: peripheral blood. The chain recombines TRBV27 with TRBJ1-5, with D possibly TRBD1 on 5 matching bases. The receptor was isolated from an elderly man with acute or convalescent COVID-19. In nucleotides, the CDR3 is TGTGCCAGCAGCTTTCAGGGAAGCAATCAGCCCCAGCATTTT. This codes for CASSFQGSNQPQHF.